This paragraph covers one T cell receptor beta chain sequence. The data were obtained in a study of blood T cell repertoires in COVID-19. Overall study context: The United States, Italy and Spain supplied acute and convalescent COVID-19 samples. PBMCs, B-cell-depleted T cells, or T cells provided the cDNA or gDNA that made up the material.

Some clones are missing from TCRdb's copy, which holds only in-frame ones; the method was immunoSEQ multiplex PCR. The sample shows 350,000 to 400,000 clones, 88% of them seen only once. CDR1 SGHVS and CDR2 FQNEAQ come from the germline V gene. The CDR3 is 14 amino acids. Between the trimmed V and J ends, which lost 6 bases and 5 bases, there was a span of 14 bases. The study assigned cohorts using participant-reported clinical history. The TCR originated in a woman between 25 and 40 years old with acute COVID-19. The V call is TRBV7-8, the J call TRBJ1-5; tentative D call: TRBD1 (6 bases). Sequencing used PBMCs or T cells enriched from blood (not recorded which). DNA of the CDR3: TGTGCCAGCAGGCCCTCAGGGGAGTATCAGCCCCAGCATTTT. Translation gives CASRPSGEYQPQHF. The full variable domain, with the rest looked up from reference TRBV7-8 and TRBJ1-5, is GAGVSQSPRYKVAKRGQDVALRCDPISGHVSLFWYQQALGQGPEFLTYFQNEAQLDKSGLPSDRFFAERPEGSVSTLKIQRTQQEDSAVYLCASRPSGEYQPQHFGDGTRLSIL.